This T cell receptor (beta chain) stems from a study of T cell responses to AZD1222 COVID-19 vaccine. This clone was observed a handful of times. Its antigen is currently unknown. V lost 3 bases to trimming and J lost 0 bases, with 13 bases between them. The CDR3 is made up of 15 amino acids. Germline loops: CDR1 SGHRS, CDR2 YFSETQ. Study-wide results and caveats: Unmutated variant regions are reportedly targeted by nearly half of spike-specific TCRs.

Sequenced by immunoSEQ multiplex PCR; TCRdb stores in-frame clones only, minus some. The table has roughly 26,000 clones, approximately 85% seen once. Specimen: peripheral blood, collected 28 days after the second AZD1222 dose. This sequence was found in an adult who received the AZD1222 COVID-19 vaccine. The V gene is TRBV5-1, the J gene TRBJ2-7; tentatively, D is TRBD2 (6 bases). CDR3 in DNA: TGCGCCAGCAGCTATGGGGACTCCAGCTCCTACGAGCAGTACTTC. Its translation is CASSYGDSSSYEQYF.